These 14 T cell receptor beta chains came from one sample sequenced in a study of neoadjuvant anti-PD-1 for oral cavity cancer. This table comes from immunoSEQ multiplex PCR, and its TCRdb copy is limited to in-frame clones, with some not included. The profile shows 15,000 to 20,000 clones, approximately 65% of them singletons. The sequencing here drew on PBMCs, taken before nivolumab (anti-PD-1) treatment. The source is a person aged 35 to 85 with oral cavity squamous cell carcinoma.

This clone was counted only a few times. This sequence joins TRBV19 and TRBJ2-1, with D tentatively TRBD2 (6 bases). The CDR3 consists of 10 residues. V was shortened by 5 bases and J by 12 bases, with 8 bases between the two germline ends. Germline-derived CDR1 and CDR2 are LNHDA and SQIVND (reference sequence). The CDR3 region has the DNA TGTGCCAGTAGTGCGGGGCGGCAGTTCTTC. Its protein is CASSAGRQFF.

The V and J genes are TRBV15 and TRBJ2-3, with D possibly being TRBD2 (5 bases). The V gene's germline CDR1 is LNHNV and CDR2 YYDKDF (reference sequence). The CDR3 consists of 16 residues. Trimming took off 3 bases at V and 1 base at J, with 14 bases between the two ends. The CDR3 DNA follows: TGTGCCACCAGCAGCGGGATCGTAGTAGGCACAGATACGCAGTATTTT. Translation: CATSSGIVVGTDTQYF. The full variable domain, its missing parts supplied by reference TRBV15 and TRBJ2-3, is DAMVIQNPRYQVTQFGKPVTLSCSQTLNHNVMYWYQQKSSQAPKLLFHYYDKDFNNEADTPDNFQSRRPNTSFCFLDIRSPGLGDTAMYLCATSSGIVVGTDTQYFGPGTRLTVL.

The chain carries TRBV5-6 and TRBJ1-1; D gene unclear. Trimming stripped 2 bases from V and 0 bases from J, with 5 bases between. The CDR3 has 13 residues. Germline V gene data show CDR1 as SGHDT and CDR2 as YYEEEE. CDR3 sequence: CASSLGMNTEAFF. The CDR3, as DNA: TGTGCCAGCAGCTTAGGCATGAACACTGAAGCTTTCTTT.

J is TRBJ2-7 and V is TRBV19, with a tentative D call TRBD2 (6 bases). Between the trimmed V and J ends, which lost 2 bases and 1 base, there was a span of 12 bases. The CDR3 extends over 15 amino acids. The V gene's germline CDR1 is LNHDA and CDR2 SQIVND (reference sequence). CDR3 DNA: TGTGCCAGTAGTATACTAAGCGGAGGGTCCTACGAGCAGTACTTC. It is translated as CASSILSGGSYEQYF.

This clone has just a few counts. The V call is TRBV11-3, the J call TRBJ2-7, with 7 bases matching TRBD2. This CDR3 has 15 amino acids. V lost 5 bases and J lost 3; bases outside the gene matches: 10. Per germline, CDR1 SGHNT and CDR2 YENEEA. DNA of the CDR3: TGTGCCAGCAGCCTAGGAGGGGAGGGCCGCTACGAGCAGTACTTC. Translated: CASSLGGEGRYEQYF.

This clone was observed a handful of times. The chain recombines TRBV2 with TRBJ1-5; no clear D gene. The CDR3 extends over 14 amino acids. Germline lookup yields CDR1 SNHLY and CDR2 FYNNEI. The V gene lost 6 bases and the J gene lost 1 base, with 10 bases spanning the gap. CDR3 DNA: TGTGCCAGCAGAACGCGCGGGAGCAATCAGCCCCAGCATTTT. This gives the protein CASRTRGSNQPQHF.

V gene TRBV6-1 combines with J gene TRBJ2-3, with 9 bases fitting TRBD2. J lost 0 bases, V lost 6 bases, and 4 bases had no gene match. Per germline, CDR1 MNHNS and CDR2 SASEGT. The CDR3 is 15 residues long. The CDR3 region is CASSLAGISTDTQYF. CDR3 sequence (DNA): TGTGCCAGCAGCCTAGCGGGGATTAGCACAGATACGCAGTATTTT.

The chain has TRBV25-1 and TRBJ2-7; TRBD1 aligns across 7 bases. The ends lost 3 bases at V and 2 bases at J; junction bases unmatched: 7. Germline CDR1 MGHDK, CDR2 SYGVNS. This CDR3 has 15 amino acids. CDR3 in amino acids: CASSDTNRGPYEQYF. In DNA form, the CDR3 reads TGTGCCAGCAGTGATACTAACAGGGGCCCCTACGAGCAGTACTTC.

This chain connects TRBV28 to TRBJ2-3; a possible D gene is TRBD2 (5 bases). CDR3 length equals 14 residues. V lost 3 bases to trimming and J lost 9 bases, with 16 bases between them. Germline CDR1 and CDR2: MDHEN and SYDVKM. CDR3 residues: CASSFASSTGTQYF. The CDR3 DNA reads TGTGCCAGCAGTTTTGCTTCCTCCACGGGGACGCAGTATTTT. The entire variable domain, with the rest obtained from reference TRBV28 and TRBJ2-3, is as follows: DVKVTQSSRYLVKRTGEKVFLECVQDMDHENMFWYRQDPGLGLRLIYFSYDVKMKEKGDIPEGYSVSREKKERFSLILESASTNQTSMYLCASSFASSTGTQYFGPGTRLTVL.

The V gene is TRBV6-1, the J gene TRBJ1-2; the match to TRBD1 covers 8 bases. Per the germline V gene, CDR1 is MNHNS and CDR2 is SASEGT. V shed 2 bases, J shed 5 bases, and the junction held 16 bases outside the gene matches. The CDR3 is 18 amino acids. The CDR3, as DNA: TGTGCCAGCAGTGAACGAGGTCAGGGGGCGAGTGCATTTTATGGCTACACCTTC. Amino acids: CASSERGQGASAFYGYTF.

The chain recombines TRBV29-1 with TRBJ2-7; D tentatively fits TRBD1 or TRBD2 (5 bases each). V was pared by 5 bases and J by 3 bases, with 14 bases between. Germline V CDR1 and CDR2: SQVTM, ANQGSEA. CDR3 size: 13 residues. Here the CDR3 reads CSVSPGPSYEQYF. As DNA, the CDR3 is TGCAGCGTTTCACCGGGACCGAGCTACGAGCAGTACTTC.

This chain connects TRBV4-2 to TRBJ2-5, with D possibly called TRBD1 or TRBD2 (5 bases each). This CDR3 comprises 15 residues. Trimming removed 4 bases at V and 5 bases at J, with 17 bases between. Germline V gene data show CDR1 as LGHNA and CDR2 as YNFKEQ. CDR3 region: CASSRGEGPRETQYF. CDR3 in DNA: TGTGCCAGCAGCCGAGGGGAAGGGCCAAGGGAGACCCAGTACTTC.

The gene calls are TRBV6-1 and TRBJ1-4; D is perhaps TRBD1 (6 bases). Germline CDR1 reads MNHNS; CDR2 reads SASEGT. With 2 bases removed from V and 8 bases from J, the gap between germline ends came to 12 bases. The CDR3 is 14 residues long. CDR3 coding DNA: TGTGCCAGCAGTGAACAACAGGGAGGAGAAAAACTGTTTTTT. This encodes CASSEQQGGEKLFF.

This clone has only one observation. The V gene is TRBV5-4, the J gene TRBJ2-7; TRBD2 matches 8 bases. The CDR3 is made up of 16 amino acids. Germline CDR1 and CDR2: SGHNT and YYREEE (reference sequence). V shed 4 bases, J shed 1 base, and the junction held 10 bases outside the gene matches. The CDR3: CASSVSSGSGSYEQYF. CDR3 nucleotide sequence: TGTGCCAGCAGCGTTTCGAGCGGGAGTGGGTCCTACGAGCAGTACTTC.